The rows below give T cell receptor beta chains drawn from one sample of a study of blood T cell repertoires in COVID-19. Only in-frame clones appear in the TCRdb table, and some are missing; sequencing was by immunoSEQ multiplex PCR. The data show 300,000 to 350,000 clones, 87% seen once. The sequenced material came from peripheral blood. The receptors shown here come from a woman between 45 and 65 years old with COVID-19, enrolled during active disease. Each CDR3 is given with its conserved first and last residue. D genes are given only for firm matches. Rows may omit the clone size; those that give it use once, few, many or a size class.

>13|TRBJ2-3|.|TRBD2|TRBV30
TGTGCCTGGGGGACTAGCGGCACAGATACGCAGTATTTT
CAWGTSGTDTQYF
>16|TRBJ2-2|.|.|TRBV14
TGTGCCAGCAGCCAAGGGATTGGAGGCTACACCGGGGAGCTGTTTTTT
CASSQGIGGYTGELFF
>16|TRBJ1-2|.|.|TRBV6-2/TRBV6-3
TGTGCCAGCAGTTACTCTCCTCTCGGGGGTGCTTATGGCTACACCTTC
CASSYSPLGGAYGYTF
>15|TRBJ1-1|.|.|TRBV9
TGTGCCAGCAGTAAAGGTGGGGGGGCCTACACTGAAGCTTTCTTT
CASSKGGGAYTEAFF
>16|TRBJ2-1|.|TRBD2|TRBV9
TGTGCCAGCAGCGTATCGGGACTAGCGGTAGGAAATGAGCAGTTCTTC
CASSVSGLAVGNEQFF
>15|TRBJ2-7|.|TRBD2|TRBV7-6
TGTGCCAGCAGCTCATTAGCGGGACCCTCCTACGAGCAGTACTTC
CASSSLAGPSYEQYF
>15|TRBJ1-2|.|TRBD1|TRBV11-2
TGTGCCAGCAGCCCTGGGACAGGGGAAGACTATGGCTACACCTTC
CASSPGTGEDYGYTF
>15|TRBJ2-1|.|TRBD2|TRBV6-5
TGTGCCAGCAGTTATGTGGGGGCGGGAGGCAATGAGCAGTTCTTC
CASSYVGAGGNEQFF
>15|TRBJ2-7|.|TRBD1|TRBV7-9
TGTGCCAGCAGCTCGGGACAGGGCAGCTCCTACGAGCAGTACTTC
CASSSGQGSSYEQYF
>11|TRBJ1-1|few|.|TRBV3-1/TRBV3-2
TGTGCCAGCAGCCACGTCACTGAAGCTTTCTTT
CASSHVTEAFF
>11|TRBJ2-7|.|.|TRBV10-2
TGCGCCAGCAGTGAACGGGGATCACAGTACTTC
CASSERGSQYF
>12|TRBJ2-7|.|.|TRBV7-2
TGTGCCAGCAGCCCCCCTCGAGGGTCACAGTACTTC
CASSPPRGSQYF